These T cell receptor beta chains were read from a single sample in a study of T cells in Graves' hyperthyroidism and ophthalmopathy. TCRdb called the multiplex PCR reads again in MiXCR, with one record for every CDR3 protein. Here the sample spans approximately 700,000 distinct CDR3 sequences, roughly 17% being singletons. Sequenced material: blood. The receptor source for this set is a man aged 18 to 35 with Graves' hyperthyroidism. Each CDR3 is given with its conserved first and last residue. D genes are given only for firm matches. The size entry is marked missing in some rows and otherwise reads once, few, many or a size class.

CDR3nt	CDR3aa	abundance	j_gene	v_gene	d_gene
TGTGCCAGCAGTCATGGGACAGGGGCCCCGAGGACTGAAGCTTTCTTT	CASSHGTGAPRTEAFF	.	TRBJ1-1	TRBV12-3/TRBV12-4	TRBD1
TGTGCCAGCAGTCCGTCGCGGGGGAACACTGAAGCTTTCTTT	CASSPSRGNTEAFF	.	TRBJ1-1	TRBV12-3/TRBV12-4	.
TGCAGCGTAGGGACTCGTAACACCGGGGAGCTGTTTTTT	CSVGTRNTGELFF	.	TRBJ2-2	TRBV29-1	.
TGTGCCAGCAGCTTGGTGGGGGTAATCCACACCATATATTTT	CASSLVGVIHTIYF	few	TRBJ1-3	TRBV5-6	.
TGTGCCATTGGGGGTAACTCCAAAAACATTCAGTACTTC	CAIGGNSKNIQYF	few	TRBJ2-4	TRBV6-1	.
TGTGCCAGCAGTGAACTAAACTATGGCTACACCTTC	CASSELNYGYTF	many	TRBJ1-2	TRBV2	.
TGTGCCAGCAGTGAGGACACCCAAGAGACCCAGTACTTT	CASSEDTQETQYF	many	TRBJ2-5	TRBV2	.
TGCGCCAGCAGCCAAGATAGAGCGGGAGCGGCCGGGGAGCTGTTTTTT	CASSQDRAGAAGELFF	.	TRBJ2-2	TRBV4-1	TRBD2
TGTGCCAGCAGCCCGTCTTCCCGAAATGAGCAGTTCTTC	CASSPSSRNEQFF	many	TRBJ2-1	TRBV7-2	.
TGTGCCAGTAACCCTAGCGGCACAGATACGCAGTATTTT	CASNPSGTDTQYF	few	TRBJ2-3	TRBV19	.
TGTGCCAGCAGCGTAGACACCCTTCAGCCCCAGCATTTT	CASSVDTLQPQHF	many	TRBJ1-5	TRBV9	.
TGTGCCAGTACCTTAGTGACAACTAATGAAAAACTGTTTTTT	CASTLVTTNEKLFF	.	TRBJ1-4	TRBV2	.
TGTGCTAGTGGTTTGAGGGAGTTGGGCCAAGAGACCCAGTACTTC	CASGLRELGQETQYF	many	TRBJ2-5	TRBV12-5	.
TGTGCCAGCAGCTTAGGACGAGGGGACAGCTATGGCTACACCTTC	CASSLGRGDSYGYTF	few	TRBJ1-2	TRBV7-9	TRBD1
TGTGCCAGCAGTGCGGGTGTAGCTAATGAAAAACTGTTTTTT	CASSAGVANEKLFF	.	TRBJ1-4	TRBV2	.
TGTGCCAGCAGCGTAAGGTCCGGGGCAGGGGGTTCCTACGAGCAGTACTTC	CASSVRSGAGGSYEQYF	.	TRBJ2-7	TRBV7-9	TRBD1
TGTGCCAGCAGGACCATTAGGGGCTCCTACAATGAGCAGTTCTTC	CASRTIRGSYNEQFF	few	TRBJ2-1	TRBV7-9	.
TGTGCCAGCAGTTTGTCGGACGGTTACAATGAGCAGTTCTTC	CASSLSDGYNEQFF	many	TRBJ2-1	TRBV28	.
TGTGCCAGCACTATTAATGAAAAACTGTTTTTT	CASTINEKLFF	.	TRBJ1-4	TRBV6-1	.
TGTGCCAGCACCCGAGTAGCGGGAGGGTCCAAATCTGCCAAAAACATTCAGTACTTC	CASTRVAGGSKSAKNIQYF	.	TRBJ2-4	TRBV12-3/TRBV12-4	TRBD2
TGTGCCAGCAGTCCCGGGACAGGGTATGGATACGAGCAGTACTTC	CASSPGTGYGYEQYF	.	TRBJ2-7	TRBV28	TRBD1
TGTGCCAGCAGCCCAATCCGGACACCGACCTACGAGCAGTACTTC	CASSPIRTPTYEQYF	.	TRBJ2-7	TRBV28	.
TGTGCCAGCACCGACAAACCATACGAGCAGTACTTC	CASTDKPYEQYF	many	TRBJ2-7	TRBV2	.
TGTGCCACCAGTGACGCACAGGGCGATCAGCCCCAGCATTTT	CATSDAQGDQPQHF	many	TRBJ1-5	TRBV24-1	.
TGCAGCGTTGAGACGGGACTAGCGGGAGGTTCGGGACAGTACTTC	CSVETGLAGGSGQYF	few	TRBJ2-5	TRBV29-1	TRBD2
TGCAGTGCACCCGGGACTAGAGACGATGAGCAGTTCTTC	CSAPGTRDDEQFF	.	TRBJ2-1	TRBV20-1	TRBD2
TGTGCCAGCAGCTTAGCCCGGGTTGCTTTCTTT	CASSLARVAFF	many	TRBJ1-1	TRBV7-2	.
TGTGCCAGCAGTAGCTCGGGACTAGCGGACAATGAGCAGTTCTTC	CASSSSGLADNEQFF	many	TRBJ2-1	TRBV28	TRBD2
TGCGCCAGCAGCTTGTCTACGACAGCGGGGGGCTACACCTTC	CASSLSTTAGGYTF	.	TRBJ1-2	TRBV5-1	.
TGTGCCAGCAGTCCCCAGGAGGGCTATGGCTACACCTTC	CASSPQEGYGYTF	few	TRBJ1-2	TRBV6-1	.
TGTGCCAGCAGCTTAAGCGTCTCGAGCGGGGAGCAGTTCTTC	CASSLSVSSGEQFF	.	TRBJ2-1	TRBV27	.
TGTGCCAGCAGTCACCACGGGACATCCCCGAGGACCGGGGAGCTGTTTTTT	CASSHHGTSPRTGELFF	many	TRBJ2-2	TRBV6-2/TRBV6-3	.
TGTGCCAGCAGGTCTAGCGTAAGCTCCTACAATGAGCAGTTCTTC	CASRSSVSSYNEQFF	.	TRBJ2-1	TRBV11-1	.
TGTGCCAGCAGCCCTTGGGCTGATCATGGCTACACCTTC	CASSPWADHGYTF	many	TRBJ1-2	TRBV3-1	.
TGTGCCAGCAGCCCTGTAGGGGGGGCCTACGAGCAGTACTTC	CASSPVGGAYEQYF	many	TRBJ2-7	TRBV7-9	.
TGTGCCAGCAGTTTATCTGGCCTGGGCCAAAATACTGCGTATCTGGTTCATACGCAGTATTTT	CASSLSGLGQNTAYLVHTQYF	once	TRBJ2-3	TRBV28	.
TGCAGTGCTAGAGAAGTACCTCAAGAGACCCAGTACTTC	CSAREVPQETQYF	.	TRBJ2-5	TRBV20-1	.
TGTGCCAGCACCCTGGTCGGCACAGATACGCAGTATTTT	CASTLVGTDTQYF	few	TRBJ2-3	TRBV4-2	.
TGTGCCAGCAGGCCCGTGGGACCGGCCTACAATGAGCAGTTCTTC	CASRPVGPAYNEQFF	many	TRBJ2-1	TRBV28	.
TGTGCCAGTAGTATAGATCTCGACCGTGGAGGGGAGCAGTACTTC	CASSIDLDRGGEQYF	many	TRBJ2-7	TRBV19	.
TGTGCCAGCAGCGTAGGGGGGGAGGTGTACAATGAGCAGTTCTTC	CASSVGGEVYNEQFF	.	TRBJ2-1	TRBV9	.
TGTGCCAGCAGCTTAGTCCCAGCGGGACCCAATGAGCAGTTCTTC	CASSLVPAGPNEQFF	few	TRBJ2-1	TRBV7-2	TRBD2
TGCGCCAGCAGCCCCGCGACAGGGGGCGCAGCTAATGAAAAACTGTTTTTT	CASSPATGGAANEKLFF	.	TRBJ1-4	TRBV4-1	TRBD1
TGTGCCAGCAGCGGGGACTTCTACGAGCAGTACTTC	CASSGDFYEQYF	few	TRBJ2-7	TRBV2	.
TGTGCCAGCAGTTTATCGGCGGGACTGACGTTCACAGATACGCAGTATTTT	CASSLSAGLTFTDTQYF	many	TRBJ2-3	TRBV27	.
TGTGCCAGCAGTAGCCCCGGGGTCTATGGCTACACCTTC	CASSSPGVYGYTF	few	TRBJ1-2	TRBV25-1	.
TGTGCCAGCAGCCAATCTAGTCTCGGCGAGCAGTACTTC	CASSQSSLGEQYF	.	TRBJ2-7	TRBV3-1	.
TGTGCCAGCAGTTATGCCGAGGGACAGGGTTCCTACGAGCAGTACTTC	CASSYAEGQGSYEQYF	many	TRBJ2-7	TRBV6-2/TRBV6-3	TRBD1
TGTGCCAGTAGTACCGGGACAGGGGGCTCCTACAATGAGCAGTTCTTC	CASSTGTGGSYNEQFF	once	TRBJ2-1	TRBV19	TRBD1
TGTGCCAGCAGTAAGGGCCTCCGAGGTGCTGGAAACACCATATATTTT	CASSKGLRGAGNTIYF	many	TRBJ1-3	TRBV2	.
TGTGCCAGCAGCCAACCGGGACTAGCACTGGTAGAGACCCAGTACTTC	CASSQPGLALVETQYF	.	TRBJ2-5	TRBV28	TRBD2
TGTGCCAGCAGATACAGGGGACAGGGTGCCAAGCAGTTCTTC	CASRYRGQGAKQFF	.	TRBJ2-1	TRBV28	TRBD1
TGTGCCAGCAGCTCCCCGGTAGGGACAGGGCTAGAGACCCAGTACTTC	CASSSPVGTGLETQYF	.	TRBJ2-5	TRBV9	TRBD1
TGTGCCAGCAGGCCCGATCCCTTGAACACCGGGGAGCTGTTTTTT	CASRPDPLNTGELFF	many	TRBJ2-2	TRBV28	.
TGTGCCAGCAGTAACCTACTAGCGGGCACAACCACAGATACGCAGTATTTT	CASSNLLAGTTTDTQYF	once	TRBJ2-3	TRBV12-3/TRBV12-4	TRBD2
TGTGCTAGTGGTTCGGGACAGTCGAGAGCTCAAGAGACCCAGTACTTC	CASGSGQSRAQETQYF	.	TRBJ2-5	TRBV12-5	TRBD1
TGTGCCAGCAGTACACGGACTAGCGGGGGAGTGGGGACCCAGTACTTC	CASSTRTSGGVGTQYF	few	TRBJ2-5	TRBV6-1	TRBD2